A selection of T cell receptor beta chains follows, all from one sample in a study of Ad26.COV2.S vaccination and SARS-CoV-2 variants. Clones were sequenced by immunoSEQ multiplex PCR, and TCRdb holds only the in-frame ones, with some missing. Of about 350,000 clones in the sample, around 89% are singletons; the top ten hold about 6.4%. The sample was peripheral blood, taken in a trial of Ad26.COV2.S vaccine versus placebo. Receptor source: a person between 18 and 59 years old who received the Ad26.COV2.S COVID-19 vaccine or a placebo. Each CDR3 is given with its conserved first and last residue. D genes are given only for firm matches. Some rows mark clone size as missing; the rest say once, few, many or name a class of expanded clone.

abundance	v_gene	d_gene	j_gene	CDR3aa	CDR3nt
-	TRBV15	TRBD1	TRBJ2-3	CATSRGGQGADTQYF	TGTGCCACCAGCAGGGGGGGACAGGGGGCAGATACGCAGTATTTT
-	TRBV11-3	TRBD2	TRBJ2-2	CASSRTSGGAYANTGELFF	TGTGCCAGCAGTCGGACTAGCGGGGGGGCCTATGCGAACACCGGGGAGCTGTTTTTT
-	TRBV7-2	TRBD1	TRBJ1-5	CASRQGPDQPQHF	TGTGCCAGCAGACAGGGGCCCGATCAGCCCCAGCATTTT
-	TRBV9	TRBD1	TRBJ1-4	CASSGVPGTGLATNEKLFF	TGTGCCAGCAGCGGGGTACCTGGGACAGGGCTTGCAACTAATGAAAAACTGTTTTTT
-	TRBV4-2	-	TRBJ1-1	CASSQVTGLNTEAFF	TGTGCCAGCAGCCAAGTGACAGGTCTGAACACTGAAGCTTTCTTT
once	TRBV4-3	-	TRBJ2-7	CASSQDLKGSEQYF	TGCGCCAGCAGCCAAGATCTGAAGGGTTCAGAGCAGTACTTC
-	TRBV5-4	-	TRBJ1-2	CASSLVDGYTF	TGTGCCAGCAGCTTGGTGGATGGCTACACCTTC
-	TRBV6-5	-	TRBJ1-5	CASSTEGSNQPQHF	TGTGCCAGCAGTACAGAGGGGAGCAATCAGCCCCAGCATTTT
-	TRBV7-2	TRBD2	TRBJ2-3	CASSLAREADTQYF	TGTGCCAGCAGCTTAGCGCGGGAGGCAGATACGCAGTATTTT
once	TRBV7-2	-	TRBJ2-7	CASIHPFGREQYF	TGTGCCAGCATCCATCCCTTTGGACGAGAGCAGTACTTC
-	TRBV6-2/TRBV6-3	-	TRBJ1-1	CASSETENTEAFF	TGTGCCAGCAGCGAAACGGAGAACACTGAAGCTTTCTTT
-	TRBV11-3	TRBD2	TRBJ2-3	CASSLDFSGEQYF	TGTGCCAGCAGCTTAGATTTTAGCGGGGAGCAGTATTTT
-	TRBV28	-	TRBJ1-1	CASSLEGGTSTPEAEAFF	TGTGCCAGCAGTTTGGAAGGGGGGACATCAACCCCCGAAGCTGAAGCTTTCTTT
-	TRBV5-6	-	TRBJ1-4	CASSPDPSGEKLFF	TGTGCCAGCAGCCCGGACCCCTCTGGTGAAAAACTGTTTTTT
once	TRBV15	TRBD2	TRBJ2-7	CATSERESYEQYF	TGTGCCACCAGCGAGCGGGAGTCTTACGAGCAGTACTTC
-	TRBV29-1	-	TRBJ1-2	CSVVRDYGYTF	TGCAGCGTTGTGAGGGATTATGGCTACACCTTC
-	TRBV27	TRBD1	TRBJ2-7	CASRDRGYEQYF	TGTGCCAGCCGGGACAGGGGGTACGAGCAGTACTTC
-	TRBV9	TRBD1	TRBJ1-1	CASSVSTGGTEAFF	TGTGCCAGCAGCGTCTCCACAGGGGGCACTGAAGCTTTCTTT
-	TRBV27	-	TRBJ2-7	CASSLPNLSYEQYF	TGTGCCAGCAGTCTACCCAACCTCTCCTACGAGCAGTACTTC
-	TRBV2	-	TRBJ2-1	CADGLGINEQFF	TGTGCTGACGGGCTAGGGATCAATGAGCAGTTCTTC
once	TRBV7-9	-	TRBJ1-4	CASSLEATNEKLFF	TGTGCCAGCAGCTTAGAAGCAACTAATGAAAAACTGTTTTTT
-	TRBV7-2	-	TRBJ2-7	CASSPSSGRGEQYF	TGTGCCAGCAGCCCTTCTTCGGGCAGAGGCGAGCAGTACTTC
once	TRBV21-1	-	TRBJ1-1	CASKGFKVTLGEAFF	TGTGCCAGCAAGGGATTTAAGGTCACGTTGGGCGAAGCTTTCTTT
-	TRBV18	-	TRBJ2-1	CASSPPGYGYPPNEQFF	TGTGCCAGCTCACCACCGGGATACGGGTACCCCCCTAATGAGCAGTTCTTC
-	TRBV3-1/TRBV3-2	TRBD2	TRBJ2-5	CASSHLGTSGGVGETQYF	TGTGCCAGCAGCCATCTCGGGACTAGCGGGGGTGTCGGCGAGACCCAGTACTTC
-	TRBV6-2/TRBV6-3	-	TRBJ1-1	CASSDSWDTEAFF	TGTGCCAGCAGTGATTCATGGGACACTGAAGCTTTCTTT
-	TRBV13	-	TRBJ1-1	CASSLYLISAGNTEAFF	TGTGCCAGCAGCTTATATCTCATCTCGGCTGGTAACACTGAAGCTTTCTTT
-	TRBV7-2	-	TRBJ2-5	CASSLGAPGSETQYF	TGTGCCAGCAGCTTAGGGGCGCCAGGGTCAGAGACCCAGTACTTC
-	TRBV2	-	TRBJ1-6	CASSPPFSYNSPLHF	TGTGCCAGCAGTCCGCCCTTCTCCTATAATTCACCCCTCCACTTT
-	TRBV4-2	-	TRBJ1-5	CASSQGPDQPQHF	TGTGCCAGCAGCCAGGGTCCTGATCAGCCCCAGCATTTT
-	TRBV2	-	TRBJ1-5	CASKLRSGSNQPQHF	TGTGCCAGCAAACTCCGATCAGGGAGCAATCAGCCCCAGCATTTT
once	TRBV7-2	-	TRBJ2-7	CASSLVYEQYF	TGTGCCAGCAGCTTAGTGTACGAGCAGTACTTC
once	TRBV6-5	TRBD2	TRBJ2-1	CASRLAGVVSNEQFF	TGTGCCAGCAGGCTAGCGGGTGTAGTCTCCAATGAGCAGTTCTTC
once	TRBV29-1	TRBD2	TRBJ2-5	CSARRGAGGETQYF	TGCAGCGCCCGGCGGGGGGCAGGAGGAGAGACCCAGTACTTC
-	TRBV7-3	-	TRBJ1-1	CASSLTLAGNTEAFF	TGTGCCAGCAGCTTAACGTTGGCAGGGAACACTGAAGCTTTCTTT
-	TRBV7-9	-	TRBJ2-7	CASSPRSGISSYEQYF	TGTGCCAGCAGCCCCAGGTCGGGGATCTCGTCCTACGAGCAGTACTTC
few	TRBV7-9	-	TRBJ1-6	CASSGKVGSPLHF	TGTGCCAGCAGCGGTAAGGTTGGCTCACCCCTCCACTTT
once	TRBV7-3	-	TRBJ1-1	CASSLGAENTEAFF	TGTGCCAGCAGCTTAGGTGCAGAGAACACTGAAGCTTTCTTT
once	TRBV30	-	TRBJ1-3	CAWGALLRNTIYF	TGTGCCTGGGGAGCCCTCCTGAGAAACACCATATATTTT
-	TRBV7-3	TRBD2	TRBJ2-1	CASSPSGGASNEQFF	TGTGCCAGCAGCCCCAGCGGGGGGGCATCTAATGAGCAGTTCTTC
-	TRBV19	-	TRBJ1-6	CASSSYGLTSNSPLHF	TGTGCCAGTAGTAGTTACGGCTTAACGAGTAATTCACCCCTCCACTTT
few	TRBV19	-	TRBJ1-3	CASSITETSGNTIYF	TGTGCCAGTAGTATCACAGAGACCTCTGGAAACACCATATATTTT
once	TRBV3-1/TRBV3-2	-	TRBJ1-1	CASSQDRPNTEAFF	TGTGCCAGCAGCCAAGATCGGCCGAACACTGAAGCTTTCTTT
-	TRBV9	-	TRBJ2-2	CASSLTSRGGNTGELFF	TGTGCCAGCAGCCTCACGTCGAGAGGGGGGAACACCGGGGAGCTGTTTTTT
-	TRBV25-1	TRBD1	TRBJ1-2	CASSIQGVYGYTF	TGTGCCAGCAGTATACAGGGGGTGTATGGCTACACCTTC
-	TRBV7-3	TRBD2	TRBJ2-5	CASSSMGLGQETQYF	TGTGCCAGCAGCTCCATGGGACTAGGCCAAGAGACCCAGTACTTC